The entry below describes one T cell receptor (beta chain). This record comes from a study of blood T cell repertoires in COVID-19. Assay: immunoSEQ multiplex PCR; the TCRdb copy retains only in-frame clones and omits some. The table has about 250,000 clones, 88% seen once. Two negative PCRs, clearance, or symptom resolution were required of recovered Cohort 3 donors. Germline loops: CDR1 LNHDA, CDR2 SQIVND (reference sequence). V dropped 6 bases and J dropped 1 base, with 9 bases sitting between them. There are 14 residues in the CDR3. This TCR came from a woman in her fifties or sixties who had recovered from COVID-19. Sequenced material: PBMCs or T cells enriched from blood (not recorded which). V and J are TRBV19 and TRBJ1-4, with unresolved D. The CDR3 is CASRPTGTNEKLFF. The DNA for the CDR3 is TGTGCCAGTAGGCCGACTGGAACTAATGAAAAACTGTTTTTT.